This T cell receptor (beta chain) derives from a study of lymphopenia after photon versus proton radiotherapy. Sequencing was performed with immunoSEQ multiplex PCR; in TCRdb, only in-frame clones are kept and a portion is missing. In the table there are tens of thousands of clones, 92% of which are singletons. Looked up from germline, CDR1 is SGDLS and CDR2 is YYNGEE. V lost 0 bases and J 0 bases, leaving 3 bases between the germline ends. This CDR3 is 14 amino acids long. Regarding this clone: What it binds is unknown.

Whole-study findings and limits: Photon-treated patients lost naive T cells and TCR diversity; proton-treated stayed stable. Only patients who died were analyzed for survival; proton advantage is unproven.

The specimen comprised peripheral blood, sampled from a patient treated with proton-based radiotherapy. The gene calls are TRBV9 and TRBJ2-2; D gene unclear. The sequence came from a woman in her seventies with pancreatic cancer. Some clones in this sample may be carry-over from other donors' samples. The CDR3 sequence is CASSVAANTGELFF. The CDR3 bases are TGTGCCAGCAGCGTAGCCGCGAACACCGGGGAGCTGTTTTTT.